Here is one T cell receptor (beta chain) with its context. V lost 0 bases and J lost 4; bases outside the gene matches: 1. CDR1 and CDR2 from the germline V gene are LGHNA and YNFKEQ. This CDR3 is 15 amino acids long. This specimen comes from a study of T cell changes during pregnancy in multiple sclerosis. Some clones are missing from TCRdb's copy, which holds only in-frame ones; the method was immunoSEQ multiplex PCR. The sample consists of some 10,000 clones, around nine tenths of them appearing once. The source material was CD8+ T cells from peripheral blood mononuclear cells, sampled in the first trimester of pregnancy. This sequence joins TRBV4-2 and TRBJ2-3; 10 nucleotides agree with TRBD2. This TCR was sampled from a female donor in good health, enrolled as a control in a pregnancy study. DNA of the CDR3: TGTGCCAGCAGCCAAGATACTAGCGGGGCAGATACGCAGTATTTT. Translated, it gives CASSQDTSGADTQYF.